This TCR beta chain originates from a study of shared clonotypes between healthy human individuals. Trimming shortened V by 0 bases and J by 0 bases, and 6 bases separated the two germline ends. The CDR3 covers 15 residues. From germline, CDR1 is KGHSH and CDR2 LQKENI. Assay: immunoSEQ multiplex PCR; the TCRdb copy retains only in-frame clones and omits some. This table holds 700,000 or so clones, 55% to 75% found once. The chain uses TRBV18 and TRBJ1-3; D is ambiguous. The material sequenced was memory CD4+ T cells sorted from blood. Described subset: CD45RA-negative fraction. The clonotype originates from a woman in her 30s in good health. Written as DNA, the CDR3 is TGTGCCAGCTCACCACCCGTTCTCTCTGGAAACACCATATATTTT. This translates into CASSPPVLSGNTIYF.